The source of this T cell receptor (beta chain) is a study of T cell repertoires in cytomegalovirus infection (dated by TCRdb to about 2019). Study-level background: Donor HLA type was relevant to the analysis, because carriage of CMV infection together with the matching HLA type was indicated by public TCR beta signatures.

Sequencing took place on an Illumina HiSeq 1500. TCRdb reran the public reads through fastp at Q25 and MiXCR, keeping productive beta chains. Rows matching on CDR3 protein sequence are summarized as one entry with the most common DNA and genes. Counted in this sample were 200,000 to 300,000 distinct CDR3 sequences; approximately 9.1% of them appeared once. Clones ranked in the top ten supply around 15% of the sample. This clonotype has ten or more counts. Its specific antigen is unknown. It has no much larger one-base neighbor in the sample; base qualities were not kept. Findings and caveats that apply to the study as a whole: The ex vivo response was dominated by HLA-C-restricted CMV-specific TCR beta clonotypes, and the single most frequent clonotype in two of eight donors was supplied by these HLA-C-restricted clonotypes. In both this cohort and an independent roughly 400-donor cohort, the cumulative frequency of public TCR beta family members distinguished carriers of CMV infection plus the relevant HLA type.

The junction shows trimming of 5 bases on V and 4 bases on J, plus 15 bases between the germline ends. From cysteine to phenylalanine, the CDR3 is 15 amino acids long. The DNA shown is the 45-base CDR3, in frame from base 1. CDR1 and CDR2 (SGHTA, FQGNSA) derive from the germline V gene. The receptor comes from a human donor in good health (CMV status not recorded). Some clones in this sample may be carry-over from other donors' samples. The sample consisted of PBMCs. This receptor chain uses TRBV7-2 and TRBJ1-5; D gene: possibly TRBD1, on 5 matching bases. Here is the DNA: TGTGCCAGCAGCACCCAGGGAATGTTGAATCAGCCCCAGCATTTT. It translates as CASSTQGMLNQPQHF. When the CDR3 is completed using the reference TRBV7-2 and TRBJ1-5 genes on either side, the full variable domain is GAGVSQSPSNKVTEKGKDVELRCDPISGHTALYWYRQSLGQGLEFLIYFQGNSAPDKSGLPSDRFSAERTGGSVSTLTIQRTQQEDSAVYLCASSTQGMLNQPQHFGDGTRLSIL.